This T cell receptor (beta chain) was obtained from a study of blood T cell repertoires in COVID-19. Across the study: From the United States, Italy and Spain came samples of acute and convalescent COVID-19.

The protocol was immunoSEQ multiplex PCR, while the TCRdb copy is restricted to in-frame clones and leaves out a portion. Here the sample spans 90,000 to 120,000 clones, around 88% being singletons. Trimming removed 1 base at V and 8 bases at J, with 8 bases between. This CDR3 contains 12 residues. Germline CDR1 SEHNR, CDR2 FQNEAQ (reference sequence). The clonotype was recovered from a man in his fifties with active or convalescent COVID-19. This chain joins TRBV7-9 and TRBJ1-2; unclear D gene. The material sequenced was peripheral blood. The CDR3 region has the DNA TGTGCCAGCAGCTTAGAGACTACGGGCTACACCTTC. Amino acid sequence: CASSLETTGYTF.